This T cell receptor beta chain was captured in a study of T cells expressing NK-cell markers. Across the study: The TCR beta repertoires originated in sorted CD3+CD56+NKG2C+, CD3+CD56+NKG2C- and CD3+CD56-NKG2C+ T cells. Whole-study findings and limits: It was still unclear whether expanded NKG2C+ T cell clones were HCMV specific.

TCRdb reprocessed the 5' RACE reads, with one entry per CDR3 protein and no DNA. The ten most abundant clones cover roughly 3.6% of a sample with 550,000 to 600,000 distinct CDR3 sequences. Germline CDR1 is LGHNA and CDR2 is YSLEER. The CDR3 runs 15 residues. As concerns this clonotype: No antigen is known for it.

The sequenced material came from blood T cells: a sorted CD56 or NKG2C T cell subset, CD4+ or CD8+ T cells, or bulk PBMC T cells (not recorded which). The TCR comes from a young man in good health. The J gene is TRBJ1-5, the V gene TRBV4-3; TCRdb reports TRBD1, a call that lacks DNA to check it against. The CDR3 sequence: CASSQDHRVRQPQHF.